The 27 T cell receptor beta chains reported below all come from one sample, sequenced in a study of shared clonotypes between healthy human individuals. The data were produced by immunoSEQ multiplex PCR, yet TCRdb's version contains in-frame clones alone and is incomplete. The table shows hundreds of thousands of clones, with 95% occurring only once. As defined, naive CD8 cells were CD45RO-negative and positively selected for CCR7, with terminally differentiated effector memory CD45RA+ cells excluded. The sample was naive CD8+ T cells sorted from blood. These receptors came from a woman in her twenties or thirties in good health.

The V and J genes are TRBV6-1 and TRBJ2-7; unclear D gene. The CDR3 has 14 amino acids. CDR1 is MNHNS, CDR2 SASEGT, per germline. V lost 1 base, J lost 2 bases, and 9 bases lay in between. CDR3 DNA: TGTGCCAGCAGTGAAGGCCACCCGGCCTACGAGCAGTACTTC. Protein product: CASSEGHPAYEQYF.

The V and J genes are TRBV5-4 and TRBJ2-5; D not certain. This CDR3 is 13 amino acids long. Per the germline V gene, CDR1 is SGHNT and CDR2 is YYREEE (reference sequence). The V end lost 2 bases, the J end lost 1 base, and 6 bases lay between the germline ends. DNA of the CDR3: TGTGCCAGCAGCTTCGCTGCCCAAGAGACCCAGTACTTC. Its translation is CASSFAAQETQYF. The whole variable domain, filled in from reference TRBV5-4 and TRBJ2-5, reads ETGVTQSPTHLIKTRGQQVTLRCSSQSGHNTVSWYQQALGQGPQFIFQYYREEENGRGNFPPRFSGLQFPNYSSELNVNALELDDSALYLCASSFAAQETQYFGPGTRLLVL.

In DNA form, the CDR3 reads TGTGCCAGCAGCCTGCGACAGGGGGCTGGAGATACGCAGTATTTT. This gives the protein CASSLRQGAGDTQYF. The chain recombines TRBV5-6 with TRBJ2-3; 10 nucleotides align to TRBD1. V gave up 4 bases and J gave up 5 bases; unmatched junction bases: 7. Germline V CDR1 and CDR2: SGHDT, YYEEEE. The CDR3 length is 15 residues.

The chain is built from TRBV11-2 and TRBJ2-7; 9 nucleotides agree with TRBD2. The length of the CDR3 is 14 residues. CDR1 is SGHAT and CDR2 is FQNNGV in the germline V gene. After removal of 3 bases from V and 0 bases from J, the junction contained 0 bases not matched to a gene. The CDR3 nucleotides are TGTGCCAGCAGCTTTAGCGGGAGCTCCTACGAGCAGTACTTC. This translates into CASSFSGSSYEQYF.

DNA of the CDR3: TGCGCCAGCAGCTGGGGGACAGGACCCTACGAGCAGTACTTC. It translates to CASSWGTGPYEQYF. The chain is built from TRBV5-1 and TRBJ2-7; TRBD1 matches 8 bases. V gave up 3 bases and J gave up 2 bases; unmatched junction bases: 4. The CDR3 runs 14 residues. The germline CDR1 and CDR2 sequences are SGHRS and YFSETQ.

The gene calls are TRBV11-2 and TRBJ2-2; 7 bases agree with TRBD2. The CDR3 totals 16 residues. The germline V gene has CDR1 SGHAT and CDR2 FQNNGV. V dropped 2 bases and J dropped 5; count of bases not matched to a gene: 8. The CDR3 here is CASSLILAGETGELFF. The DNA for the CDR3 is TGTGCCAGCAGCTTAATCCTCGCGGGAGAAACCGGGGAGCTGTTTTTT.

The chain carries TRBV4-1 and TRBJ1-4; D gene unclear. V gave up 1 base and J gave up 0 bases, with 6 bases separating them. Germline V lookup: CDR1 MGHRA, CDR2 YSYEKL. CDR3 length: 15 amino acids. CDR3 loop: CASSQVRATNEKLFF. CDR3 coding DNA: TGCGCCAGCAGCCAAGTCCGGGCAACTAATGAAAAACTGTTTTTT.

The chain carries TRBV25-1 and TRBJ2-2; D is unclear. CDR3 size: 13 residues. Deletions cut 3 bases from V and 6 bases from J, with 8 bases between. Germline V gene lookup returns CDR1 MGHDK and CDR2 SYGVNS. The CDR3, as DNA: TGTGCCAGCAGTGACTTGAAGTCCGGGGAGCTGTTTTTT. Amino acid sequence: CASSDLKSGELFF.

The genes are TRBV27 and TRBJ2-7; TRBD2 matches 9 bases. V lost 0 bases, J lost 3 bases, and 6 bases stayed unmatched. The germline CDR1 and CDR2 sequences are MNHEY and SMNVEV (reference sequence). This CDR3 region has 16 residues. CDR3 residues: CASSLSMASGNYEQYF. CDR3 sequence (DNA): TGTGCCAGCAGTTTATCAATGGCTAGCGGGAACTACGAGCAGTACTTC.

The V and J genes are TRBV27 and TRBJ2-1; 13 bases fit TRBD2. CDR1 is MNHEY, CDR2 SMNVEV, per germline (reference sequence). The CDR3 loop spans 15 amino acids. V lost 4 bases, J lost 7 bases, and 4 bases stayed unmatched. The DNA for the CDR3 is TGTGCCAGCAGTTACGGGACTAGCGGGAATAATGAGCAGTTCTTC. The encoded protein is CASSYGTSGNNEQFF.

This clone occurred a few times. The V gene is TRBV9, the J gene TRBJ1-2, with D perhaps matching TRBD1 (5 bases). CDR1 is SGDLS, CDR2 YYNGEE, per germline. V was shortened by 7 bases and J by 8 bases, with 15 bases between the two germline ends. The length of the CDR3 is 12 residues. The CDR3 protein is CASEGRARGYTF. The CDR3 DNA is TGTGCCAGCGAGGGACGAGCTAGGGGCTACACCTTC.

This clone showed up just once. The chain has TRBV27 and TRBJ2-6; D call uncertain. Germline values: CDR1 MNHEY, CDR2 SMNVEV (reference sequence). This CDR3 region has 15 residues. Trimming took 7 bases from V and 0 from J, leaving 10 bases between them. CDR3 sequence reads: CASTLTLSGANVLTF. For the CDR3, the DNA is TGTGCCAGCACACTAACCCTCTCTGGGGCCAACGTCCTGACTTTC.

This clone appeared once. CDR3 bases: TGCGCCAGCAAAATTGGGTACGAGCAGTACTTC. This translates into CASKIGYEQYF. The chain has TRBV10-2 and TRBJ2-7; no firm D call. This CDR3 contains 11 residues. Germline V gives CDR1 WSHSY, CDR2 SAAADI. Trimming pared 7 bases from V and 4 bases from J, leaving 8 bases between.

The chain combines TRBV5-5 with TRBJ2-7; 8 nucleotides line up with TRBD1. Germline values: CDR1 SGHKS, CDR2 YYEKEE (reference sequence). There are 13 residues in the CDR3. V was pared by 4 bases and J by 5 bases, with 5 bases of the junction left unmatched. The CDR3 DNA reads TGTGCCAGCAGCCAAGACAGGGGCCACGAGCAGTACTTC. It encodes CASSQDRGHEQYF.

The chain recombines TRBV6-5 with TRBJ2-5; no clear D. Germline CDR1 is MNHEY and CDR2 is SVGAGI. V was trimmed by 4 bases and J by 1 base, leaving 13 bases between them. This CDR3 spans 15 amino acids. CDR3 in amino acids: CASSSTRWTQETQYF. The CDR3 DNA is TGTGCCAGCAGTTCCACCAGGTGGACCCAAGAGACCCAGTACTTC.

The CDR3 DNA sequence: TGTGCCAGCAGTTTATATGCTACCCAGATCCCCCCTAGCGGGACGAACACCGGGGAGCTGTTTTTT. It is translated as CASSLYATQIPPSGTNTGELFF. This chain links TRBV27 with TRBJ2-2; 9 nucleotides line up with TRBD2. CDR1 is MNHEY, CDR2 SMNVEV, per germline (reference sequence). Trimming cost V 1 base and J 0 bases; bases outside gene matches: 18. The CDR3 is 22 amino acids.

V usage is TRBV13 and J usage is TRBJ2-1, with TRBD2 matching 8 bases. The CDR3 totals 14 residues. Germline-derived CDR1 and CDR2 are PRHDT and FYEKMQ (reference sequence). V shed 3 bases, J shed 9 bases, and the junction held 7 bases outside the gene matches. The DNA of the CDR3 is TGTGCCAGCAGCTTGGGACTAGGAGGAGGTGAGCAGTTCTTC. It yields the protein CASSLGLGGGEQFF.

The chain carries TRBV28 and TRBJ2-7; TRBD2 matches 7 bases. The junction had 9 bases not matched to a gene; V was cut back by 5 bases and J by 2 bases. CDR3 length equals 15 residues. CDR1 and CDR2 (germline): MDHEN, SYDVKM. In DNA form, the CDR3 reads TGTGCCAGCAGTCTTTACGGACTAGGGGCCTACGAGCAGTACTTC. This sequence encodes CASSLYGLGAYEQYF.

The chain has TRBV28 and TRBJ1-1; no firm D call. There are 11 residues in the CDR3. Between the trimmed V and J ends, which lost 3 bases and 8 bases, there was a span of 7 bases. Per germline, CDR1 MDHEN and CDR2 SYDVKM. CDR3 residues: CASSFEKEAFF. As DNA, the CDR3 is TGTGCCAGCAGTTTTGAAAAAGAAGCTTTCTTT.

The CDR3 is CASSPWGRNSYEQYF. The CDR3 bases are TGTGCCAGCAGCCCATGGGGGCGGAACTCCTACGAGCAGTACTTC. This chain joins TRBV11-2 and TRBJ2-7; TRBD1 is a possible D gene (6 bases). Germline V gene data show CDR1 as SGHAT and CDR2 as FQNNGV. V shed 5 bases and J shed 0 bases, with 14 bases lying between them. This CDR3 spans 15 amino acids.

This sequence joins TRBV10-3 and TRBJ2-1; 14 bases agree with TRBD2. J gave up 8 bases and V 4 bases, and 13 bases lay outside the gene matches. Looked up from germline, CDR1 is ENHRY and CDR2 is SYGVKD. This CDR3 contains 18 residues. The CDR3 sequence is CAISAGLQGTSGRDEQFF. The DNA for the CDR3 is TGTGCCATCAGTGCTGGCCTGCAAGGGACTAGCGGGAGAGATGAGCAGTTCTTC.

The chain has TRBV5-4 and TRBJ2-7, with 9 bases fitting TRBD1. Germline V gene sequence: CDR1 SGHNT, CDR2 YYREEE (reference sequence). The junction had 9 bases not matched to a gene; V was cut back by 3 bases and J by 2 bases. There are 16 residues in the CDR3. The CDR3 nucleotides read TGTGCCAGCAGCTCCGCGGACAGGGGAGGGACCTACGAGCAGTACTTC. Its translation is CASSSADRGGTYEQYF. The full variable domain, its missing parts supplied by reference TRBV5-4 and TRBJ2-7, is ETGVTQSPTHLIKTRGQQVTLRCSSQSGHNTVSWYQQALGQGPQFIFQYYREEENGRGNFPPRFSGLQFPNYSSELNVNALELDDSALYLCASSSADRGGTYEQYFGPGTRLTVT.

The rearrangement links TRBV21-1 to TRBJ1-4. TRBV21-1 is noted as a pseudogene. This CDR3 region has 13 residues. The CDR3 protein is CASRRNGDEKLFF. The CDR3 DNA is TGTGCCAGCAGGAGGAACGGGGATGAAAAACTGTTTTTT.

On this clone: The sample carries other DNA sequences with the same CDR3. V usage is TRBV28 and J usage is TRBJ2-7, with 8 bases aligning to TRBD2. CDR1 is MDHEN, CDR2 SYDVKM, per germline. CDR3 length equals 13 residues. Trimming at V came to 8 bases and at J to 3 bases, leaving 6 bases not matched to a gene. Here the CDR3 reads CASGLAGNYEQYF. Written as DNA, the CDR3 is TGTGCCAGCGGATTAGCGGGAAACTACGAGCAGTACTTC.

In this sample, this clone turned up once. The chain is built from TRBV6-7 and TRBJ1-4; TRBD1 agrees at 7 bases. TRBV6-7 is known as an ORF, though its function is uncertain. There are 14 residues in the CDR3. Trimming at V came to 6 bases and at J to 6 bases, leaving 7 bases not matched to a gene. The CDR3 is CASSKAGQDEKLFF. The CDR3, as DNA: TGTGCCAGCAGCAAAGCCGGACAGGATGAAAAACTGTTTTTT.

CDR3 in DNA: TGTGCCAGCAGCACCGAAAGGAGGTACGAGCAGTACTTC. Residues: CASSTERRYEQYF. This sequence joins TRBV7-8 and TRBJ2-7; possible D gene TRBD2, 5 bases. This CDR3 is 13 amino acids long. Trimming left V 5 bases short and J 4 bases short, with 12 bases between. Germline CDR1 and CDR2: SGHVS and FQNEAQ.

This clone turned up a few times. The chain uses TRBV9 and TRBJ1-5; 12 nucleotides match TRBD1. The CDR3 is 13 amino acids. The ends lost 7 bases at V and 6 bases at J; junction bases unmatched: 2. Germline loops: CDR1 SGDLS, CDR2 YYNGEE. CDR3 nucleotides: TGTGCCAGCGGGACAGGGGGCTCTCAGCCCCAGCATTTT. This codes for CASGTGGSQPQHF.